Below are 32 T cell receptor beta chains sequenced from a single sample in a study of neurological immune-mediated disorders. TCRdb processed the 5' RACE reads anew with MiXCR; each CDR3 protein has one entry. The sample consists of about 29,000 distinct CDR3 sequences, around 10% of them appearing once. The sequencing input was PBMCs. The receptors derive from a woman aged 60-75 years in good health.

This clonotype was seen at least ten times. The V and J genes are TRBV27 and TRBJ2-2, with 8 nucleotides matching TRBD1. The J segment lost 5 bases and the V segment lost 4 bases, leaving 6 bases of the junction unmatched. This CDR3 has 15 residues. Germline values: CDR1 MNHEY, CDR2 SMNVEV (reference sequence). CDR3 sequence reads: CASSSDRGGTGELFF. The DNA of the CDR3 is TGTGCCAGCAGTTCCGACAGGGGCGGGACCGGGGAGCTGTTTTTT.

This clonotype came up many times. J is TRBJ1-1 and V is TRBV6-5; unclear D gene. The CDR3 has 14 amino acids. Trimming removed 0 bases at V and 1 base at J, with 6 bases between. Germline loops: CDR1 MNHEY, CDR2 SVGAGI. CDR3 residues: CASSYSLGNTEAFF. In DNA form, the CDR3 reads TGTGCCAGCAGTTACTCGTTAGGGAACACTGAAGCTTTCTTT.

This clonotype was recorded at least ten times. This CDR3 reads CASSLDAEKYEQYF. CDR3 nucleotide sequence: TGTGCCAGCAGTTTAGATGCGGAGAAATACGAGCAGTACTTC. This chain joins TRBV12-3 or TRBV12-4 and TRBJ2-7, with D hard to call. Trimming removed 1 base from V and 4 bases from J, with 11 bases in between. This CDR3 region has 14 residues.

This clonotype was observed many times. J is TRBJ1-5 and V is TRBV2; 10 bases align to TRBD1. Germline V gives CDR1 SNHLY, CDR2 FYNNEI. The CDR3 is made up of 13 amino acids. V lost 10 bases, J lost 5 bases, and 5 bases stayed unmatched. The CDR3 is CATTGTGDQPQHF. CDR3 sequence (DNA): TGTGCCACCACCGGGACAGGGGATCAGCCCCAGCATTTT.

This clonotype occurred many times. The rearrangement uses TRBV5-1 and TRBJ2-2, with D perhaps TRBD1 (5 bases). Trimming stripped 3 bases from V and 1 base from J, with 7 bases between. Germline V gene sequence: CDR1 SGHRS, CDR2 YFSETQ. The CDR3 has 14 residues. CDR3 DNA sequence: TGCGCCAGCAGCTCCCAGGGGAACACCGGGGAGCTGTTTTTT. This codes for CASSSQGNTGELFF.

This clonotype was found many times. The gene calls are TRBV12-3 or TRBV12-4 and TRBJ1-2; D gene uncertain. The CDR3 contains 12 residues. Trimming took 6 bases from V and 6 from J, leaving 11 bases between them. CDR3 sequence (DNA): TGTGCCAGCAGCGAAGGTGGGGATGGCTACACCTTC. Translating it yields CASSEGGDGYTF.

For this clonotype: Since no conserved phenylalanine or tryptophan closes the CDR3, a read error is the likely cause. The V call is TRBV5-1, the J call TRBJ1-4; D gene uncertain. The germline CDR1 and CDR2 sequences are SGHRS and YFSETQ. This CDR3 has 14 residues. V gave up 2 bases and J gave up 6 bases, with 11 bases separating them. In DNA, the CDR3 is TGCGCCAGCAGCTTCAAAGGAGAGGATGAAAAACTGTTTTAT. Translating gives CASSFKGEDEKLFY.

The sample holds a few counts of this clonotype. This rearrangement joins TRBV4-1 to TRBJ2-3, with D possibly matching TRBD2 (5 bases). Per germline, CDR1 MGHRA and CDR2 YSYEKL. The CDR3 is 16 amino acids. Trimming pared 1 base from V and 2 bases from J, leaving 13 bases between. CDR3 amino acids: CASSQVPGSNTDTQYF. CDR3 coding DNA: TGCGCCAGCAGCCAAGTTCCGGGGTCTAACACAGATACGCAGTATTTT.

This clonotype was recorded at least ten times. V and J are TRBV5-1 and TRBJ2-1, with D perhaps TRBD1 (8 bases). The CDR3 has 13 residues. Trimming left V 0 bases short and J 15 bases short, with 16 bases between. Per the germline V gene, CDR1 is SGHRS and CDR2 is YFSETQ. CDR3 amino acids: CASSLVPYRGGFF. DNA for the CDR3: TGCGCCAGCAGCTTGGTCCCTTACAGGGGGGGGTTCTTC.

The table lists this clonotype with many counts. The chain carries TRBV7-2 and TRBJ1-5; D might be TRBD1 (5 bases). The length of the CDR3 is 12 residues. In germline, CDR1 is SGHTA, CDR2 FQGNSA. The V end lost 5 bases, the J end lost 5 bases, and 7 bases lay between the germline ends. This CDR3 is CASSDSYQPQHF. The CDR3 DNA follows: TGTGCCAGCAGCGACAGTTATCAGCCCCAGCATTTT.

This sequence joins TRBV10-2 and TRBJ1-2; maybe TRBD1 (5 bases). Trimming left V 0 bases short and J 8 bases short, with 19 bases between. Germline V gene sequence: CDR1 WSHSY, CDR2 SAAADI. The CDR3 is made up of 16 amino acids. CDR3 amino acids: CASSESLGRGIEGYTF. In DNA form, the CDR3 reads TGCGCCAGCAGTGAGTCCCTAGGAAGGGGCATAGAGGGCTACACCTTC.

This clonotype has ten or more counts. This chain connects TRBV5-1 to TRBJ2-1; 7 nucleotides match TRBD1. The length of the CDR3 is 13 residues. Germline V gene data show CDR1 as SGHRS and CDR2 as YFSETQ. With 6 bases clipped from V and 4 bases from J, the junction kept 4 bases outside the gene matches. CDR3 DNA: TGCGCCAGCACCCCAGGGGGTTACAATGAGCAGTTCTTC. This sequence encodes CASTPGGYNEQFF.

To note about this clonotype: One base away lies a much larger clone, so this may be a sequencing read error. The rearrangement links TRBV7-3 to TRBJ2-1, with D perhaps TRBD1 or TRBD2 (5 bases each). Germline V CDR1 and CDR2: SGHTA, FQGTGA. The CDR3 runs 15 residues. CDR3 in amino acids: CPSSPGPATYNEQFF. Here the CDR3 DNA reads TGTCCCAGCAGCCCGGGACCGGCTACCTACAATGAGCAGTTCTTC.

This clonotype was observed at least ten times. The rearrangement links TRBV3-1 to TRBJ2-7; 8 nucleotides align to TRBD1. Unmatched junction bases numbered 8, after V lost 4 bases and J lost 3 bases. This CDR3 spans 15 amino acids. Germline V gives CDR1 LGHDT, CDR2 YNNKEL (reference sequence). CDR3 in DNA: TGTGCCAGCAGCCGTGGGACAGGAGTCGTCTACGAGCAGTACTTC. It encodes CASSRGTGVVYEQYF.

Ten or more counts support this clonotype. This chain joins TRBV20-1 and TRBJ2-1; D may correspond to TRBD1 or TRBD2 (5 bases each). CDR1 and CDR2 (germline): DFQATT, SNEGSKA (reference sequence). V lost 2 bases and J 13 bases, leaving 18 bases between the germline ends. The CDR3 length is 13 residues. For the CDR3, the DNA is TGCAGTGCTAGATTAGGCCCGGGGCACGTCCAGTTCTTC. It codes for CSARLGPGHVQFF.

This clonotype was observed many times. For the CDR3, the DNA is TGTGCCAGCAGCTTAAACCGGGCGCGCTATGGCTACACCTTC. Translating gives CASSLNRARYGYTF. The chain joins TRBV7-2 to TRBJ1-2, with D unclear. The CDR3 covers 14 residues. The V end lost 2 bases, the J end lost 4 bases, and 11 bases lay between the germline ends. Germline V gene lookup returns CDR1 SGHTA and CDR2 FQGNSA.

This clonotype has ten or more counts. The V call is TRBV5-1, the J call TRBJ1-1, with a weak D call TRBD1 (6 bases). CDR3 size: 14 residues. CDR1 SGHRS and CDR2 YFSETQ come from the germline V gene. Trimming removed 4 bases from V and 4 bases from J, with 14 bases in between. CDR3 sequence reads: CASSTDSQGTEAFF. The CDR3 DNA sequence: TGCGCCAGCAGCACGGACAGTCAAGGCACTGAAGCTTTCTTT. Drawing the rest from reference TRBV5-1 and TRBJ1-1, the complete variable domain is KAGVTQTPRYLIKTRGQQVTLSCSPISGHRSVSWYQQTPGQGLQFLFEYFSETQRNKGNFPGRFSGRQFSNSRSEMNVSTLELGDSALYLCASSTDSQGTEAFFGQGTRLTVV.

This clonotype has at least ten counts. The chain is built from TRBV6-2 or TRBV6-3 and TRBJ1-5; weak D call: TRBD1 (6 bases). The CDR3 has 15 amino acids. With 8 bases removed from V and 2 bases from J, the gap between germline ends came to 16 bases. CDR1 and CDR2 (germline): MNHEY, SVGEGT. The CDR3 bases are TGTGCCAGCGTTGATAGGGGGGCAGGCAATCAGCCCCAGCATTTT. This gives the protein CASVDRGAGNQPQHF.

This clonotype was counted at least ten times. This chain connects TRBV20-1 to TRBJ2-3; D call uncertain. V was shortened by 0 bases and J by 2 bases, with 6 bases between the two germline ends. Germline-derived CDR1 and CDR2 are DFQATT and SNEGSKA (reference sequence). CDR3 length: 13 amino acids. CDR3 region: CSARDPVTDTQYF. The CDR3 DNA reads as TGCAGTGCTAGAGATCCCGTCACAGATACGCAGTATTTT.

In this sample, this clonotype is medium-sized (0.01 to 0.1%). The chain couples TRBV5-1 to TRBJ2-1; 13 bases map to TRBD2. The CDR3 has 15 residues. The germline V gene has CDR1 SGHRS and CDR2 YFSETQ. J gave up 4 bases and V 3 bases, and 1 base lay outside the gene matches. Here the CDR3 reads CASSSLAGGYNEQFF. CDR3 sequence (DNA): TGCGCCAGCAGCTCACTAGCGGGGGGGTACAATGAGCAGTTCTTC. Full variable domain (missing parts from reference TRBV5-1 and TRBJ2-1): KAGVTQTPRYLIKTRGQQVTLSCSPISGHRSVSWYQQTPGQGLQFLFEYFSETQRNKGNFPGRFSGRQFSNSRSEMNVSTLELGDSALYLCASSSLAGGYNEQFFGPGTRLTVL.

This clonotype was found many times. This chain joins TRBV7-2 and TRBJ2-2; D might be TRBD1 (6 bases). CDR3 length: 14 residues. Germline V gene data show CDR1 as SGHTA and CDR2 as FQGNSA. V lost 6 bases and J lost 0, with 8 bases in between. The CDR3 is CASRGQPNTGELFF. The CDR3 DNA follows: TGTGCCAGCAGGGGACAACCGAACACCGGGGAGCTGTTTTTT.

This clonotype was seen many times. The J gene is TRBJ2-3, the V gene TRBV5-1; 12 nucleotides match TRBD2. The CDR3 is 15 residues long. CDR1 and CDR2 (germline): SGHRS, YFSETQ. V lost 4 bases and J lost 3; bases outside the gene matches: 3. CDR3 coding DNA: TGCGCCAGCAGCCAAGGGACTAGCGGGACAGATACGCAGTATTTT. Protein: CASSQGTSGTDTQYF.

This chain connects TRBV9 to TRBJ1-6, with D possibly matching TRBD1 (6 bases). Germline V gene data show CDR1 as SGDLS and CDR2 as YYNGEE. Trimming cost V 4 bases and J 10 bases, with 18 bases left between them. The CDR3 consists of 15 residues. CDR3 amino acids: CASSQGAGEGSPLHF. In DNA form, the CDR3 reads TGTGCCAGCAGCCAAGGGGCAGGGGAAGGATCACCCCTCCACTTT.

This chain uses TRBV9 with TRBJ2-1; 7 bases are a match to TRBD2. J lost 0 bases, V lost 4 bases, and 7 bases had no gene match. Germline V lookup: CDR1 SGDLS, CDR2 YYNGEE. This CDR3 contains 16 residues. The CDR3 region is CASSTTSWGSYNEQFF. For the CDR3, the DNA is TGTGCCAGCAGCACGACTAGCTGGGGCTCCTACAATGAGCAGTTCTTC.

This clonotype was seen ten or more times. CDR3 DNA sequence: TGTGCCAGCAGTGAACGGGAAAAACTGTTTTTT. Its translation: CASSEREKLFF. The chain joins TRBV2 to TRBJ1-4; D uncertain. V lost 2 bases to trimming and J lost 8 bases, with 3 bases between them. The CDR3 is 11 residues long. Germline V gene lookup returns CDR1 SNHLY and CDR2 FYNNEI.

The gene calls are TRBV7-3 and TRBJ1-2; maybe TRBD1 (5 bases). The germline gives CDR1 SGHTA, CDR2 FQGTGA. Trimming cost V 5 bases and J 7 bases, with 14 bases left between them. The length of the CDR3 is 13 residues. The CDR3 DNA reads TGTGCCAGCAGCGCGGAGCGGGACTCTGGCTACACCTTC. Encoded protein: CASSAERDSGYTF.

The chain links TRBV6-1 to TRBJ1-5; no definite D call. Trimming pared 2 bases from V and 1 base from J, leaving 15 bases between. The CDR3 consists of 17 residues. Germline loops: CDR1 MNHNS, CDR2 SASEGT. In DNA form, the CDR3 reads TGTGCCAGCAGTGAAAGGGCAGCTAACCCCAGCAATCAGCCCCAGCATTTT. This codes for CASSERAANPSNQPQHF.

This clonotype showed up just a few times. V is TRBV7-6 and J is TRBJ2-1; TRBD2 matches at 10 bases. The CDR3 spans 20 residues. The V gene's germline CDR1 is SGHVS and CDR2 FNYEAQ. With V trimmed by 4 bases and J by 0 bases, 15 bases remained unmatched. CDR3 in DNA: TGTGCCAGCAGCTCTACTTGGTCTAGCGGGGGTCTAAGCTCCTACAATGAGCAGTTCTTC. Its translation: CASSSTWSSGGLSSYNEQFF.

In this sample, this clonotype turned up many times. The chain employs TRBV5-1 and TRBJ2-2; 11 bases line up with TRBD2. In germline, CDR1 is SGHRS, CDR2 YFSETQ. Trimming at V came to 3 bases and at J to 5 bases, leaving 3 bases not matched to a gene. This CDR3 contains 15 residues. CDR3 protein: CASSSGLAETGELFF. CDR3 bases: TGCGCCAGCAGCTCGGGACTAGCGGAGACCGGGGAGCTGTTTTTT.

This clonotype counts as medium-sized. This CDR3 is CASSQALPGEQYF. As DNA, the CDR3 is TGTGCCAGCAGCCAGGCGCTTCCTGGGGAGCAGTACTTC. The rearrangement uses TRBV3-1 and TRBJ2-7, with D hard to call. Germline assignment: CDR1 LGHDT and CDR2 YNNKEL (reference sequence). Trimming took off 3 bases at V and 7 bases at J, with 13 bases between the two ends. CDR3 size: 13 residues.

This clonotype was counted ten times or more. V is TRBV18 and J is TRBJ2-1; 10 nucleotides line up with TRBD2. The germline gives CDR1 KGHSH, CDR2 LQKENI. CDR3 length: 14 amino acids. V dropped 5 bases and J dropped 6; count of bases not matched to a gene: 4. CDR3 in DNA: TGTGCCAGCTCAACTAGCGGGGCGGGCAATGAGCAGTTCTTC. It codes for CASSTSGAGNEQFF.

There are many counts of this clonotype. The chain employs TRBV6-5 and TRBJ2-2, with TRBD2 matching over 8 bases. The ends lost 2 bases at V and 4 bases at J; junction bases unmatched: 6. Germline-derived CDR1 and CDR2 are MNHEY and SVGAGI. The CDR3 covers 16 residues. CDR3 amino acids: CASSYPTLAGTGELFF. DNA for the CDR3: TGTGCCAGCAGTTACCCCACTCTAGCGGGCACCGGGGAGCTGTTTTTT.